This is a list of T cell receptor beta chains from one sample in a study of beta chain features in type 1 diabetes. This table comes from immunoSEQ multiplex PCR, and its TCRdb copy is limited to in-frame clones, with some not included. There are hundreds of thousands of clones in the sample; roughly an eighth occur only once, and approximately 0.043% lies in the top ten. The sequencing input was naive CD4+ T cells from blood. The receptors originated from a man between 18 and 29 years old with type 1 diabetes. The CDR3 runs from the conserved cysteine through the conserved F or W. D genes are given only for firm matches. Rows give clone size only sometimes, using once, few, many, or a class for an expanded clone.

J gene | D gene | clone size | V gene | CDR3 length | CDR3 protein | CDR3 DNA
TRBJ2-6 | - | few | TRBV29-1 | 16 | CSVASVGGPGANVLTF | TGCAGCGTTGCCTCGGTGGGGGGTCCCGGGGCCAACGTCCTGACTTTC
TRBJ1-5 | TRBD1 | - | TRBV4-2 | 17 | CASSQVPGQGLSQPQHF | TGTGCCAGCAGCCAAGTCCCGGGACAGGGGTTGAGCCAGCCCCAGCATTTT
TRBJ1-2 | - | - | TRBV28 | 14 | CASSGGARGYGYTF | TGTGCCAGCAGTGGAGGGGCTCGCGGATATGGCTACACCTTC
TRBJ2-1 | TRBD2 | few | TRBV19 | 15 | CASSTLAGRINEQFF | TGTGCCAGTAGTACCCTAGCGGGACGGATCAATGAGCAGTTCTTC
TRBJ1-3 | - | once | TRBV30 | 14 | CAWSPRQSGNTIYF | TGTGCCTGGAGTCCCCGACAATCTGGAAACACCATATATTTT
TRBJ2-1 | TRBD2 | - | TRBV10-1 | 15 | CASSPPSGRTAEQFF | TGCGCCAGCAGTCCTCCTAGCGGGAGAACAGCCGAGCAGTTCTTC
TRBJ2-7 | - | few | TRBV6-6 | 12 | CASSSAGYEQYF | TGTGCCAGCAGTTCGGCCGGCTACGAGCAGTACTTC
TRBJ1-5 | TRBD1 | - | TRBV5-4 | 14 | CASSWGGQFQPQHF | TGTGCCAGCAGCTGGGGGGGACAGTTCCAGCCCCAGCATTTT
TRBJ2-1 | - | - | TRBV5-4 | 12 | CASSRTYNEQFF | TGTGCCAGCAGCCGGACCTACAATGAGCAGTTCTTC
TRBJ1-5 | TRBD1 | - | TRBV30 | 17 | CAWSLPRYRDRNQPQHF | TGTGCCTGGAGTCTCCCTCGATACCGGGACAGAAATCAGCCCCAGCATTTT
TRBJ2-3 | - | few | TRBV6-6 | 16 | CASSYSGGTSTDTQYF | TGTGCCAGCAGTTACTCCGGCGGAACTAGCACAGATACGCAGTATTTT
TRBJ2-3 | TRBD2 | few | TRBV18 | 15 | CASSPIAGELDTQYF | TGTGCCAGCTCACCAATAGCGGGAGAATTGGATACGCAGTATTTT
TRBJ1-1 | - | few | TRBV30 | 14 | CAWGPRGRNTEAFF | TGTGCCTGGGGCCCTCGGGGTAGGAACACTGAAGCTTTCTTT
TRBJ2-2 | TRBD1 | few | TRBV4-3 | 14 | CASSDRVFTGELFF | TGCGCCAGCAGCGACAGGGTTTTTACCGGGGAGCTGTTTTTT
TRBJ2-1 | TRBD2 | - | TRBV11-2 | 18 | CASSFTPPRVAGNNEQFF | TGTGCCAGCAGCTTTACCCCGCCAAGAGTAGCGGGGAACAATGAGCAGTTCTTC
TRBJ2-2 | - | - | TRBV4-1 | 14 | CASSTPGDTGELFF | TGCGCCAGCAGCACCCCAGGGGACACCGGGGAGCTGTTTTTT
TRBJ1-2 | - | few | TRBV5-5 | 14 | CASQPASANYGYTF | TGTGCCAGCCAACCTGCGAGCGCTAACTATGGCTACACCTTC
TRBJ2-1 | TRBD2 | - | TRBV30 | 15 | CAWSLGLAVNNEQFF | TGTGCCTGGAGTCTGGGACTAGCGGTAAACAATGAGCAGTTCTTC
TRBJ1-5 | TRBD1 | - | TRBV30 | 13 | CAWRAPGGQPQHF | TGTGCCTGGAGGGCACCAGGGGGTCAGCCCCAGCATTTT
TRBJ1-2 | TRBD1 | few | TRBV30 | 13 | CAWRSGQDYGYTF | TGTGCCTGGAGGAGTGGACAGGACTATGGCTACACCTTC
TRBJ2-1 | - | few | TRBV5-1 | 15 | CASSFSEDGYNEQFF | TGCGCCAGCAGCTTTAGCGAAGATGGGTACAATGAGCAGTTCTTC
TRBJ2-7 | TRBD2 | few | TRBV2 | 15 | CASSAGLAGVGEQYF | TGTGCCAGCAGCGCGGGACTAGCGGGAGTAGGTGAGCAGTACTTC
TRBJ1-5 | TRBD1 | few | TRBV6-1 | 15 | CASIEGQGRNQPQHF | TGTGCCAGCATTGAGGGACAGGGCCGCAATCAGCCCCAGCATTTT
TRBJ1-1 | TRBD1 | few | TRBV6-5 | 15 | CASNPGTAPNTEAFF | TGTGCCAGCAATCCGGGGACAGCTCCGAACACTGAAGCTTTCTTT
TRBJ1-2 | - | few | TRBV4-2 | 14 | CASSQEAQAYGYTF | TGTGCCAGCAGCCAAGAGGCACAGGCCTATGGCTACACCTTC
TRBJ1-6 | - | few | TRBV25-1 | 15 | CASTLWGGRYSPLHF | TGTGCCAGCACTCTTTGGGGAGGAAGATATTCACCCCTCCACTTT
TRBJ2-7 | - | - | TRBV29-1 | 11 | CSAVLGAQQYF | TGCAGCGCAGTACTAGGCGCGCAGCAGTACTTC
TRBJ2-5 | TRBD2 | - | TRBV30 | 13 | CAWRIAGVETQYF | TGTGCCTGGAGGATAGCGGGGGTGGAGACCCAGTACTTC
TRBJ1-4 | TRBD1 | few | TRBV6-5 | 14 | CASALTGGDEKLFF | TGTGCCAGCGCCTTGACAGGGGGCGATGAAAAACTGTTTTTT
TRBJ2-7 | - | - | TRBV28 | 13 | CASSLGRDYEQYF | TGTGCCAGCAGTTTGGGCAGAGACTACGAGCAGTACTTC
TRBJ2-4 | - | few | TRBV14 | 15 | CASSQDRPGENIQYF | TGTGCCAGCAGCCAAGATAGGCCCGGTGAAAACATTCAGTACTTC
TRBJ2-7 | TRBD2 | few | TRBV4-2 | 17 | CASSQGKTSGSSREQYF | TGTGCCAGCAGCCAGGGTAAGACTAGCGGGAGCTCCCGCGAGCAGTACTTC
TRBJ2-5 | - | - | TRBV6-1 | 14 | CASSDLPERETQYF | TGTGCCAGCAGTGACCTTCCGGAGAGAGAGACCCAGTACTTC
TRBJ2-5 | - | few | TRBV28 | 11 | CASSLQETQYF | TGTGCCAGCAGTCTACAAGAGACCCAGTACTTC
TRBJ2-2 | - | - | TRBV11-2 | 14 | CASSPPPDTGELFF | TGTGCCAGCAGCCCGCCCCCGGACACCGGGGAGCTGTTTTTT
TRBJ2-5 | TRBD1 | - | TRBV6-5 | 16 | CASSYWTGGFQETQYF | TGTGCCAGCAGTTACTGGACAGGGGGCTTCCAAGAGACCCAGTACTTC
TRBJ2-7 | TRBD1 | few | TRBV9 | 16 | CASSVGGTGGSDEQYF | TGTGCCAGCAGCGTAGGCGGGACAGGGGGAAGCGACGAGCAGTACTTC
TRBJ1-1 | - | - | TRBV4-2 | 15 | CASSNLLTENTEAFF | TGTGCCAGCAGCAATTTACTTACTGAGAACACTGAAGCTTTCTTT
TRBJ1-2 | - | few | TRBV7-3 | 15 | CASSPGPTDNYGYTF | TGTGCCAGCAGCCCCGGACCGACGGATAACTATGGCTACACCTTC
TRBJ2-4 | - | - | TRBV6-1 | 14 | CASSNDGGGDIQYF | TGTGCCAGCAGTAACGACGGAGGAGGAGACATTCAGTACTTC
TRBJ2-2 | TRBD1 | - | TRBV7-9 | 15 | CASSPRTGNTGELFF | TGTGCCAGCAGCCCTCGGACAGGGAACACCGGGGAGCTGTTTTTT
TRBJ2-7 | TRBD2 | - | TRBV25-1 | 15 | CASSDQRGLSYEQYF | TGTGCCAGCAGTGACCAGCGGGGCCTCTCCTACGAGCAGTACTTC